A single sample gave rise to the 26 T cell receptor beta chains below, sequenced in a study of T cell repertoires in cytomegalovirus infection. TCRdb re-analysed the reads in MiXCR, keeping a single row per CDR3 protein. The data show under 500,000 distinct CDR3 sequences, 40% to 50% seen once. Which antigens these TCRs recognize remains unknown. The sample in question was cultured PBMCs, obtained from culture after CMV antigen stimulation. The receptors were sampled from a human donor in good health (CMV status not recorded). Some clones in this sample may be carry-over from other donors' samples.

The chain joins TRBV28 to TRBJ2-2, with 8 bases that match TRBD1. The V gene's germline CDR1 is MDHEN and CDR2 SYDVKM. The CDR3 spans 14 residues. J lost 3 bases, V lost 6 bases, and 3 bases had no gene match. The CDR3 sequence is CASRPGQDTGELFF. The CDR3 DNA follows: TGTGCCAGCAGACCGGGACAGGACACCGGGGAGCTGTTTTTT.

This clonotype was seen only a few times. V and J are TRBV7-2 and TRBJ2-7; the D gene could be TRBD1 or TRBD2 (5 bases each). Germline V gene lookup returns CDR1 SGHTA and CDR2 FQGNSA. The CDR3 is made up of 14 amino acids. The V end lost 2 bases, the J end lost 6 bases, and 14 bases lay between the germline ends. CDR3 bases: TGTGCCAGCAGCTTAAGGGACCAGGCCTCCGAGCAGTACTTC. This translates into CASSLRDQASEQYF.

This chain joins TRBV7-6 and TRBJ2-3; unclear D gene. The CDR3 extends over 13 amino acids. Between the trimmed V and J ends, which lost 1 base and 6 bases, there was a span of 8 bases. Germline CDR1 SGHVS, CDR2 FNYEAQ. Here the CDR3 reads CASSLGFRDTQYF. CDR3 sequence (DNA): TGTGCCAGCAGCTTAGGATTCCGGGATACGCAGTATTTT.

This clonotype was counted at least ten times. CDR3 nucleotide sequence: TGTGCCAGCAGCCCCTGGTCGGGAGGGTGGGCCGATGAGCAGTTCTTC. It encodes CASSPWSGGWADEQFF. V gene TRBV7-2 combines with J gene TRBJ2-1, with 8 bases aligning to TRBD2. There are 16 residues in the CDR3. CDR1 and CDR2 (germline): SGHTA, FQGNSA. V was clipped by 5 bases and J by 8 bases; unmatched bases: 14.

The chain carries TRBV7-2 and TRBJ1-1; the D gene is possibly TRBD1 (5 bases). Germline V gene sequence: CDR1 SGHTA, CDR2 FQGNSA. The ends were cut back, 7 bases at V and 4 bases at J, with 13 bases in the middle. The length of the CDR3 is 13 residues. The CDR3 here is CASIFRGGTEAFF. In nucleotides, the CDR3 is TGTGCCAGCATTTTTCGGGGGGGCACTGAAGCTTTCTTT.

A single count supports this clonotype. The J gene is TRBJ2-7, the V gene TRBV27; 15 bases map to TRBD2. V lost 1 base and J lost 0; bases outside the gene matches: 16. The germline gives CDR1 MNHEY, CDR2 SMNVEV (reference sequence). The CDR3 has 22 amino acids. CDR3 sequence (DNA): TGTGCCAGCAGTTTATGGGCGAACCCGGGACTAGCGGGAGGTTGGAGCTCCTACGAGCAGTACTTC. Translated: CASSLWANPGLAGGWSSYEQYF.

The V and J genes are TRBV10-3 and TRBJ2-3; 10 nucleotides align to TRBD2. Germline trimming cut 6 bases from V and 3 bases from J; bases unmatched to any gene: 6. Germline V CDR1 and CDR2: ENHRY, SYGVKD. The length of the CDR3 is 15 residues. The CDR3 sequence: CAISRSSGRTDTQYF. Here the CDR3 DNA reads TGTGCCATCAGCCGATCTAGCGGGAGAACAGATACGCAGTATTTT.

This clonotype has more than one count but fewer than ten. This rearrangement joins TRBV11-2 to TRBJ2-2; D is unresolved. Trimming cost V 6 bases and J 1 base, with 9 bases left between them. This CDR3 spans 14 amino acids. CDR1 is SGHAT and CDR2 is FQNNGV in the germline V gene. CDR3 region: CASRKNRNTGELFF. The CDR3 bases are TGTGCCAGCAGAAAGAACAGGAACACCGGGGAGCTGTTTTTT.

The chain links TRBV4-2 to TRBJ2-7; 8 bases match TRBD2. The CDR3 extends over 17 amino acids. Trimming took 6 bases from V and 2 from J; bases not matched to a gene: 15. CDR1 and CDR2 from the germline V gene are LGHNA and YNFKEQ. DNA of the CDR3: TGTGCCAGCAGTACCCCTTTGTATTCCGGGGGGGCCTACGAGCAGTACTTC. Encoded protein: CASSTPLYSGGAYEQYF.

This clonotype was seen more than once but under ten times. The V gene is TRBV4-3, the J gene TRBJ1-2, with 9 bases that match TRBD1. This CDR3 region has 15 residues. Germline V gives CDR1 LGHNA, CDR2 YSLEER. With V trimmed by 6 bases and J by 4 bases, 9 bases remained unmatched. CDR3 sequence: CASSTGTGQFYGYTF. CDR3 DNA sequence: TGCGCCAGCAGTACCGGGACAGGGCAATTCTATGGCTACACCTTC.

CDR3 sequence reads: CASRRKAYNEQFF. CDR3 coding DNA: TGTGCCAGCAGGCGAAAAGCCTACAATGAGCAGTTCTTC. The chain combines TRBV27 with TRBJ2-1; D ambiguous. CDR3 size: 13 residues. With 6 bases removed from V and 2 bases from J, the gap between germline ends came to 8 bases. Germline V gives CDR1 MNHEY, CDR2 SMNVEV (reference sequence).

This clonotype was counted a few times. The CDR3, as DNA: TGCAGTGCTATACAGGGTTCATCCGGGGCCAACGTCCTGACTTTC. This sequence encodes CSAIQGSSGANVLTF. The rearrangement links TRBV20-1 to TRBJ2-6; tentatively, D is TRBD1 (6 bases). CDR1 and CDR2 from the germline V gene are DFQATT and SNEGSKA (reference sequence). V lost 4 bases and J 4 bases, leaving 14 bases between the germline ends. The CDR3 covers 15 residues.

This clonotype was counted only a few times. This rearrangement joins TRBV7-2 to TRBJ1-1; TRBD1 is a possible D gene (5 bases). The germline V and J ends were trimmed by 5 bases and 6 bases, with 16 bases remaining between them. Germline CDR1 SGHTA, CDR2 FQGNSA. This CDR3 comprises 14 residues. The CDR3 sequence: CASSQGLWGPEAFF. The CDR3, as DNA: TGTGCCAGCAGCCAGGGACTATGGGGACCTGAAGCTTTCTTT.

Only a few counts were recorded for this clonotype. The rearrangement links TRBV7-2 to TRBJ2-3; 7 bases align to TRBD2. The germline CDR1 and CDR2 sequences are SGHTA and FQGNSA. The ends lost 3 bases at V and 1 base at J; junction bases unmatched: 4. The CDR3 sequence is 15 residues long. CDR3 loop: CASSFVSGGTDTQYF. CDR3 DNA: TGTGCCAGCAGCTTTGTAAGCGGGGGCACAGATACGCAGTATTTT.

This clonotype was seen more than once but under ten times. The chain uses TRBV19 and TRBJ2-7, with a possible D match to TRBD2 (6 bases). CDR1 and CDR2 from the germline V gene are LNHDA and SQIVND (reference sequence). This CDR3 is built from 14 residues. Trimming took off 5 bases at V and 0 bases at J, with 11 bases between the two ends. CDR3 loop: CASSGGTYSYEQYF. For the CDR3, the DNA is TGTGCCAGTAGTGGCGGGACTTACTCCTACGAGCAGTACTTC. Full variable domain (outside the CDR3, taken from reference TRBV19 and TRBJ2-7): DGGITQSPKYLFRKEGQNVTLSCEQNLNHDAMYWYRQDPGQGLRLIYYSQIVNDFQKGDIAEGYSVSREKKESFPLTVTSAQKNPTAFYLCASSGGTYSYEQYFGPGTRLTVT.

V and J are TRBV6-1 and TRBJ1-5; D is uncertain. This CDR3 has 14 residues. Trimming shortened V by 5 bases and J by 3 bases, and 11 bases separated the two germline ends. CDR1 and CDR2 from the germline V gene are MNHNS and SASEGT. The DNA of the CDR3 is TGTGCCAGCAGTCGTACAAAGTACAATCAGCCCCAGCATTTT. It codes for CASSRTKYNQPQHF.

This clonotype has a single count. The chain is built from TRBV29-1 and TRBJ2-5, with D maybe TRBD2 (6 bases). The CDR3 spans 14 residues. V was shortened by 2 bases and J by 4 bases, with 14 bases between the two germline ends. Per germline, CDR1 SQVTM and CDR2 ANQGSEA. This CDR3 reads CSVEPLTSRETQYF. The CDR3 DNA follows: TGCAGCGTTGAACCCTTGACTAGTCGAGAGACCCAGTACTTC.

This chain connects TRBV7-2 to TRBJ1-1; possible D gene TRBD1, 5 bases. Trimming took 3 bases from V and 5 from J, leaving 22 bases between them. CDR1 is SGHTA, CDR2 FQGNSA, per germline. The CDR3 contains 17 residues. Written as DNA, the CDR3 is TGTGCCAGCAGCTTCCCTAGAGGGCTCCCTGGGGCGACTGAAGCTTTCTTT. This translates into CASSFPRGLPGATEAFF.

The V call is TRBV7-2, the J call TRBJ2-1, with 10 bases identical to TRBD2. The junction had 4 bases not matched to a gene; V was cut back by 4 bases and J by 4 bases. The CDR3 is 15 amino acids. Germline V gene lookup returns CDR1 SGHTA and CDR2 FQGNSA. The chain's CDR3 is CASSSGAGGYNEQFF. The CDR3, as DNA: TGTGCCAGCAGCTCCGGAGCGGGGGGGTACAATGAGCAGTTCTTC. The full variable domain, its missing parts supplied by reference TRBV7-2 and TRBJ2-1, is GAGVSQSPSNKVTEKGKDVELRCDPISGHTALYWYRQSLGQGLEFLIYFQGNSAPDKSGLPSDRFSAERTGGSVSTLTIQRTQQEDSAVYLCASSSGAGGYNEQFFGPGTRLTVL.

This clonotype was seen ten or more times. The rearrangement joins TRBV7-2 to TRBJ2-3, with D possibly being TRBD1 (5 bases). The V gene lost 4 bases and the J gene lost 1 base, with 12 bases spanning the gap. The CDR3 spans 15 residues. Germline V gene sequence: CDR1 SGHTA, CDR2 FQGNSA. The CDR3 coding sequence is TGTGCCAGCAGCTGGCCCCCCAGGGGCACAGATACGCAGTATTTT. Amino acids: CASSWPPRGTDTQYF. Together with reference TRBV7-2 and TRBJ2-3, the CDR3 gives the full variable domain: GAGVSQSPSNKVTEKGKDVELRCDPISGHTALYWYRQSLGQGLEFLIYFQGNSAPDKSGLPSDRFSAERTGGSVSTLTIQRTQQEDSAVYLCASSWPPRGTDTQYFGPGTRLTVL.

This clonotype was found a few times. The rearrangement joins TRBV10-3 to TRBJ2-3; D is perhaps TRBD2 (5 bases). CDR1 ENHRY and CDR2 SYGVKD come from the germline V gene. The CDR3 totals 14 residues. Trimming removed 8 bases at V and 2 bases at J, with 14 bases between. CDR3 nucleotide sequence: TGTGCCATCCGGGAACCGGGTACCACAGATACGCAGTATTTT. This codes for CAIREPGTTDTQYF.

This chain connects TRBV19 to TRBJ2-1; 11 bases are shared with TRBD2. The J segment lost 8 bases and the V segment lost 6 bases, leaving 9 bases of the junction unmatched. CDR1 is LNHDA and CDR2 is SQIVND in the germline V gene (reference sequence). The CDR3 loop spans 15 amino acids. The CDR3 nucleotides are TGTGCCAGTAGCCGAACTAGCGGGAGAGGCCATGAGCAGTTCTTC. Its protein is CASSRTSGRGHEQFF.

This chain joins TRBV29-1 and TRBJ2-1, with 8 bases lining up with TRBD2. The germline CDR1 and CDR2 sequences are SQVTM and ANQGSEA. The length of the CDR3 is 12 residues. Trimming removed 8 bases from V and 4 bases from J; junction bases left unmatched: 4. CDR3 residues: CSLGGGYNEQFF. The CDR3 coding sequence is TGCAGCCTCGGGGGGGGTTACAATGAGCAGTTCTTC.

In this sample, this clonotype turned up a few times. The gene calls are TRBV6-2 or TRBV6-3 and TRBJ1-6; the D gene is possibly TRBD1 (5 bases). The germline V and J ends were trimmed by 6 bases and 6 bases, with 15 bases remaining between them. Germline CDR1 reads MNHEY; CDR2 reads SVGEGT. CDR3 length equals 15 residues. CDR3 residues: CASSYVTGTNSPLHF. CDR3 DNA: TGTGCCAGCAGCTATGTGACCGGGACTAATTCACCCCTCCACTTT.

The chain carries TRBV2 and TRBJ1-2, with D possibly TRBD1 on 6 matching bases. Between the trimmed V and J ends, which lost 7 bases and 2 bases, there was a span of 8 bases. Germline-derived CDR1 and CDR2 are SNHLY and FYNNEI. The CDR3 sequence is 12 residues long. The CDR3 region is CASTDRNYGYTF. The CDR3 DNA sequence: TGTGCCAGCACGGACAGAAACTATGGCTACACCTTC.

This clonotype was recorded a few times. The chain carries TRBV6-6 and TRBJ2-1; D ambiguous. The V end lost 6 bases, the J end lost 8 bases, and 20 bases lay between the germline ends. The CDR3 totals 15 residues. The germline gives CDR1 MNHNY, CDR2 SVGAGI (reference sequence). This CDR3 reads CASSLTHLRVHEQFF. CDR3 nucleotide sequence: TGTGCCAGCAGCCTGACCCACCTAAGGGTCCATGAGCAGTTCTTC.